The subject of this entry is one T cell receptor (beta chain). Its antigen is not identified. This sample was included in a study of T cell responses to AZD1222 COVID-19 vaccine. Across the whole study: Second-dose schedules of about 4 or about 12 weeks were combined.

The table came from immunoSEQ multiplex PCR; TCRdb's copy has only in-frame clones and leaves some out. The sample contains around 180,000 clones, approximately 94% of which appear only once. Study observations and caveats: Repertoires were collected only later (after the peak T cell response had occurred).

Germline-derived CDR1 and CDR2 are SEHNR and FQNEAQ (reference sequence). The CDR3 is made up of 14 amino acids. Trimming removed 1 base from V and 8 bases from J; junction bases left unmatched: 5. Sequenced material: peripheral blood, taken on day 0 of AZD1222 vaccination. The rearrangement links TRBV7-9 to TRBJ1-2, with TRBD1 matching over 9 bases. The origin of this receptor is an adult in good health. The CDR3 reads CASSLGRDREGYTF. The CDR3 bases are TGTGCCAGCAGCTTAGGTAGGGACAGGGAAGGCTACACCTTC.